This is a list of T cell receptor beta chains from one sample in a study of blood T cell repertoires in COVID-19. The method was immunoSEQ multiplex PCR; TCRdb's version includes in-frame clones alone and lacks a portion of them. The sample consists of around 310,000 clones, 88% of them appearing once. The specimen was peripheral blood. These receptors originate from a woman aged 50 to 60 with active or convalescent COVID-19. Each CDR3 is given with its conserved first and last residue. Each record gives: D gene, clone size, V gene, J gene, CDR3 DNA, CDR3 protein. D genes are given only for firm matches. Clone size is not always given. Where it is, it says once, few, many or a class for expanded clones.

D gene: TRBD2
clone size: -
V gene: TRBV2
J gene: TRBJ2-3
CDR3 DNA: TGTGCCAGCAGTGCGGGACTAGCGGGGGACGACCACACAGATACGCAGTATTTT
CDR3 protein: CASSAGLAGDDHTDTQYF

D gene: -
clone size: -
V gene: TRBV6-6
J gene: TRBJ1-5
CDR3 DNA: TGTGCCAGCAGCCTGGGGACTGGCAATCAGCCCCAGCATTTT
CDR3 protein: CASSLGTGNQPQHF

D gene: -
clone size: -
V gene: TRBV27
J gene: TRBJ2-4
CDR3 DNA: TGTGCCAGCAGTTTATGGCATAAAAACATTCAGTACTTC
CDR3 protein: CASSLWHKNIQYF

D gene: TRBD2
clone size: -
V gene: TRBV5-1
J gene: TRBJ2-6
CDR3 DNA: TGCGCCAGCAGCGTACCCGGCGGGGGGACTAGCTCTGGGGCCAACGTCCTGACTTTC
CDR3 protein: CASSVPGGGTSSGANVLTF

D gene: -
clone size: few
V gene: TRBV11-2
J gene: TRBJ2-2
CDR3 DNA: TGTGCCAGCAGCCTATCCTTTCTTAACGGGGAGCTGTTTTTT
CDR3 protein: CASSLSFLNGELFF

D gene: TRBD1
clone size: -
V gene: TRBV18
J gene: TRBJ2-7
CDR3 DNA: TGTGCCAGCTCACGACAGGGGATGCCCTACGAGCAGTACTTC
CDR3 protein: CASSRQGMPYEQYF

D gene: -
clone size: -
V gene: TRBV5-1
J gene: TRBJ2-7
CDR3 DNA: TGCGCCAGCAGCTTGGCCGGACTAACTCACGAGCAGTACTTC
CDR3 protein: CASSLAGLTHEQYF

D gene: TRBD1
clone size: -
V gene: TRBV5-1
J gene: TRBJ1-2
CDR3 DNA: TGCGCCAGCAGCTCCTTATCGGGGACAGGGGTTGACTATGGCTACACCTTC
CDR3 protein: CASSSLSGTGVDYGYTF

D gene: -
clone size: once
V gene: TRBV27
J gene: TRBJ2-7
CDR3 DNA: TGTGCCAGCAGTTTATCGAGCCAGGGCTCCTACGAGCAGTACTTC
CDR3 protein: CASSLSSQGSYEQYF

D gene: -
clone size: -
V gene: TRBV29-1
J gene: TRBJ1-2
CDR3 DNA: TGCAGCGTTGAAGAAAACAGGGCTCGCCCCTACACCTTC
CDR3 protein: CSVEENRARPYTF

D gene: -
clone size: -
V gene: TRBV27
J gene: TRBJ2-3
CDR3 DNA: TGTGCCAGCAGTTTACTGCCCCGGCGGGACCTCACAGATACGCAGTATTTT
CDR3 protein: CASSLLPRRDLTDTQYF

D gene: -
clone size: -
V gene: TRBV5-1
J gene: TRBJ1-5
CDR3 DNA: TGCGCCAGCAGCTTGATCGGGGGGACCCAGCCCCAGCATTTT
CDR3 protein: CASSLIGGTQPQHF

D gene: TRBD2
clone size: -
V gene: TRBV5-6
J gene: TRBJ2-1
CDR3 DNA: TGTGCCAGCAGCCGGACCCCCGGGACTAGCGGGGTGGGAGGTGAGCAGTTCTTC
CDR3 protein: CASSRTPGTSGVGGEQFF

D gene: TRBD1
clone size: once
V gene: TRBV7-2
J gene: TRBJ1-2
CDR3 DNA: TGTGCCAGCAGCCTCCGGACAGGCGACCTCTATGGCTACACCTTC
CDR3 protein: CASSLRTGDLYGYTF

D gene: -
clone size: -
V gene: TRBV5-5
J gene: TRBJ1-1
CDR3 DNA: TGTGCCAGCAGCCTGGGGGGACAGAACACTGAAGCTTTCTTT
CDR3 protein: CASSLGGQNTEAFF

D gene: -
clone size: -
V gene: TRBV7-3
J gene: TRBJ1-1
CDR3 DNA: TGTGCCAGCAGCCTACAGCAAAACACTGAAGCTTTCTTT
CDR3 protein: CASSLQQNTEAFF